The rows below give T cell receptor beta chains drawn from one sample of a study of shared clonotypes between healthy human individuals. Only in-frame clones appear in the TCRdb table, and some are missing; sequencing was by immunoSEQ multiplex PCR. The repertoire holds millions of clones, with over 85% as singletons. Sample: naive CD4+ T cells sorted from blood. These receptors were collected from a young man in good health. Both conserved end residues are part of each CDR3. A D gene is named only where the DNA matches it firmly. Only some rows state a clone size, as once, few, many or a class for expanded clones.

d_call	j_call	clone_size	v_call	cdr3_nt	cdr3_aa
.	TRBJ2-2	.	TRBV6-5	TGTGCCAGCAGCTATTCCGGGTTAGGCGCCGGGGAGCTGTTTTTT	CASSYSGLGAGELFF
TRBD2	TRBJ2-7	.	TRBV7-2	TGTGCCAGCAGCCTGACTAGCGGTCCCTCCTACGAGCAGTACTTC	CASSLTSGPSYEQYF
.	TRBJ2-2	.	TRBV10-3	TGTGCCTCGATGGGCCTCACCGGGGAGCTGTTTTTT	CASMGLTGELFF
.	TRBJ1-1	.	TRBV7-2	TGTGCCAGCAGTCAGAGGGGGGCGAACACTGAAGCTTTCTTT	CASSQRGANTEAFF
TRBD2	TRBJ2-3	.	TRBV19	TGTGCGGCGGGTAGCGGGTTCACAGATACGCAGTATTTT	CAAGSGFTDTQYF
.	TRBJ1-1	.	TRBV28	TGTGCCAGCAGTTTCCGGCGCACTGAAGCTTTCTTT	CASSFRRTEAFF
.	TRBJ1-2	.	TRBV6-5	TGTGCCAGCAGACAGGAAGGGGGGAACTATGGCTACACCTTC	CASRQEGGNYGYTF
.	TRBJ1-1	.	TRBV10-1	TGCGCCACCCCCGAAACTATCATGAACACTGAAGCTTTCTTT	CATPETIMNTEAFF
.	TRBJ2-7	.	TRBV10-3	TGTGCCATCAGTGAGTCTGGAGGGGCCACCTACGAGCAGTACTTC	CAISESGGATYEQYF
TRBD1	TRBJ2-2	.	TRBV5-1	TGCGCCAGCAGCATTGACAGGGAAGTCACCGGGGAGCTGTTTTTT	CASSIDREVTGELFF
TRBD1	TRBJ1-3	once	TRBV19	TGTGCCAGTAGTATCCGGACAGGGGGAAACACCATATATTTT	CASSIRTGGNTIYF
.	TRBJ1-2	.	TRBV20-1	TGCAGTGCTAGCCCGGGGGGGGACACCCACTTC	CSASPGGDTHF